The 21 T cell receptor beta chains listed next were all sequenced from one sample in a study of shared T cell receptors in the human thymus. TCRdb's copy holds only in-frame clones and misses some; the assay was immunoSEQ multiplex PCR. The table has hundreds of thousands of clones, approximately 89% seen once. The sample also formed part of further work on human thymus T cells.

The source material was thymocytes. All receptors come from a boy younger than two with a congenital heart defect.

This clone was seen only once. This chain connects TRBV28 to TRBJ1-1, with D tentatively TRBD1 (6 bases). The CDR3 is 16 residues long. CDR1 is MDHEN, CDR2 SYDVKM, per germline. V lost 4 bases and J 1 base, leaving 16 bases between the germline ends. CDR3 amino acids: CASSYLAGAGNTEAFF. The CDR3 DNA reads as TGTGCCAGCAGTTACTTGGCAGGGGCTGGGAACACTGAAGCTTTCTTT.

V and J are TRBV11-1 and TRBJ2-3; 15 positions agree with TRBD2. The germline V gene encodes CDR1 SGHAT and CDR2 FQDESV (reference sequence). Trimming at V came to 5 bases and at J to 11 bases, leaving 8 bases not matched to a gene. The CDR3 spans 15 residues. The CDR3 sequence is CASSGGLAGGTQQYF. The DNA for the CDR3 is TGTGCCAGCAGCGGGGGACTAGCGGGGGGTACCCAGCAGTATTTT.

The chain is built from TRBV6-5 and TRBJ2-1; 7 bases map to TRBD1. Trimming removed 2 bases from V and 7 bases from J; junction bases left unmatched: 11. The CDR3 sequence is 16 residues long. The germline V gene has CDR1 MNHEY and CDR2 SVGAGI. The CDR3 sequence: CASSYNRDRVTNEQFF. The CDR3 DNA sequence: TGTGCCAGCAGTTACAACCGAGACAGGGTTACGAATGAGCAGTTCTTC.

The chain couples TRBV2 to TRBJ2-2, with 12 bases fitting TRBD1. The CDR3 runs to 17 residues. V lost 4 bases to trimming and J lost 2 bases; unmatched junction nucleotides: 5. CDR1 and CDR2 from the germline V gene are SNHLY and FYNNEI. The CDR3 DNA reads as TGTGCCAGCAGTGTTGGGACAGGGGGCAGAAACACCGGGGAGCTGTTTTTT. Translated: CASSVGTGGRNTGELFF.

This chain links TRBV5-1 with TRBJ1-6; tentatively, D is TRBD1 (5 bases). The CDR3 contains 14 residues. Germline lookup yields CDR1 SGHRS and CDR2 YFSETQ. V gave up 2 bases and J gave up 13 bases, with 16 bases separating them. CDR3 residues: CASSLDTGPSPLHF. The CDR3 DNA is TGCGCCAGCAGCTTAGATACAGGACCCTCGCCCCTCCACTTT.

This chain connects TRBV9 to TRBJ2-1, with a tentative D call TRBD2 (6 bases). Trimming cost V 3 bases and J 9 bases, with 7 bases left between them. Germline V gene sequence: CDR1 SGDLS, CDR2 YYNGEE. This CDR3 spans 11 amino acids. The CDR3 sequence: CASSGSGEQFF. In DNA form, the CDR3 reads TGTGCCAGCAGCGGTAGCGGTGAGCAGTTCTTC. The whole variable domain, remainder taken from reference TRBV9 and TRBJ2-1, is DSGVTQTPKHLITATGQRVTLRCSPRSGDLSVYWYQQSLDQGLQFLIQYYNGEERAKGNILERFSAQQFPDLHSELNLSSLELGDSALYFCASSGSGEQFFGPGTRLTVL.

The J gene is TRBJ2-3, the V gene TRBV29-1; a possible D gene is TRBD2 (5 bases). With 8 bases removed from V and 0 bases from J, the gap between germline ends came to 9 bases. The CDR3 totals 12 residues. The V gene's germline CDR1 is SQVTM and CDR2 ANQGSEA. The CDR3 bases are TGCAGCTCCAGGACTAGCACAGATACGCAGTATTTT. It is translated as CSSRTSTDTQYF.

This chain uses TRBV5-5 with TRBJ1-1, with D possibly matching TRBD1 (5 bases). The V gene's germline CDR1 is SGHKS and CDR2 YYEKEE (reference sequence). CDR3 length equals 14 residues. Trimming shortened V by 6 bases and J by 0 bases, and 12 bases separated the two germline ends. This chain's CDR3 is CASTRRGVNTEAFF. CDR3 DNA: TGTGCCAGCACCCGGCGGGGGGTGAACACTGAAGCTTTCTTT.

This clone was picked up one time. The chain recombines TRBV7-3 with TRBJ2-7, with a weak D call TRBD2 (5 bases). Germline V gives CDR1 SGHTA, CDR2 FQGTGA. V lost 3 bases and J lost 3, with 21 bases in between. This CDR3 is 17 amino acids long. The DNA of the CDR3 is TGTGCCAGCAGCTTTACGAAAAGGTCAGTGGGAGACTACGAGCAGTACTTC. Amino acid sequence: CASSFTKRSVGDYEQYF.

The chain uses TRBV5-6 and TRBJ2-7, with D perhaps TRBD1 (5 bases). Germline V lookup: CDR1 SGHDT, CDR2 YYEEEE. With 4 bases removed from V and 1 base from J, the gap between germline ends came to 12 bases. The length of the CDR3 is 14 residues. CDR3 protein: CASSLGQKSYEQYF. The CDR3 bases are TGTGCCAGCAGCCTCGGACAAAAATCCTACGAGCAGTACTTC. Full variable domain (remainder filled in from reference TRBV5-6 and TRBJ2-7): DAGVTQSPTHLIKTRGQQVTLRCSPKSGHDTVSWYQQALGQGPQFIFQYYEEEERQRGNFPDRFSGHQFPNYSSELNVNALLLGDSALYLCASSLGQKSYEQYFGPGTRLTVT.

The V call is TRBV5-1, the J call TRBJ2-7; 15 nucleotides match TRBD2. Germline-derived CDR1 and CDR2 are SGHRS and YFSETQ. The CDR3 sequence is 17 residues long. Trimming cost V 1 base and J 3 bases; bases outside gene matches: 5. DNA of the CDR3: TGCGCCAGCAGCTTGATGGGACTAGCGGGGGGTAACTACGAGCAGTACTTC. Protein sequence: CASSLMGLAGGNYEQYF.

The V gene is TRBV28, the J gene TRBJ1-1; D may be TRBD1 (6 bases). Germline lookup yields CDR1 MDHEN and CDR2 SYDVKM. The CDR3 has 18 residues. V was trimmed by 6 bases and J by 1 base, leaving 24 bases between them. CDR3 residues: CASSLQGTPGPQNTEAFF. CDR3 nucleotide sequence: TGTGCCAGCAGCCTACAGGGAACTCCGGGCCCTCAGAACACTGAAGCTTTCTTT.

This chain uses TRBV9 with TRBJ2-7; 7 nucleotides line up with TRBD1. Germline V gene data show CDR1 as SGDLS and CDR2 as YYNGEE. Germline trimming cut 3 bases from V and 4 bases from J; bases unmatched to any gene: 10. This CDR3 has 15 residues. The CDR3 reads CASSAATGTEYEQYF. CDR3 DNA: TGTGCCAGCAGCGCCGCAACCGGGACAGAATACGAGCAGTACTTC. The variable domain in full, completed from reference TRBV9 and TRBJ2-7, reads DSGVTQTPKHLITATGQRVTLRCSPRSGDLSVYWYQQSLDQGLQFLIQYYNGEERAKGNILERFSAQQFPDLHSELNLSSLELGDSALYFCASSAATGTEYEQYFGPGTRLTVT.

The chain links TRBV19 to TRBJ2-3; 11 nucleotides align to TRBD2. This CDR3 has 18 residues. Germline V CDR1 and CDR2: LNHDA, SQIVND (reference sequence). The V segment lost 1 base and the J segment 1 base; nucleotides outside the gene matches: 7. DNA for the CDR3: TGTGCCAGTAGTATAGTAGCGGGGGGGCCGATACGCACAGATACGCAGTATTTT. Translation: CASSIVAGGPIRTDTQYF.

This rearrangement joins TRBV5-6 to TRBJ2-5; D ambiguous. Trimming shortened V by 0 bases and J by 3 bases, and 6 bases separated the two germline ends. This CDR3 spans 13 amino acids. Germline lookup yields CDR1 SGHDT and CDR2 YYEEEE. The CDR3 DNA follows: TGTGCCAGCAGCTTGGTACGCGAAGAGACCCAGTACTTC. Translation gives CASSLVREETQYF.

This sequence joins TRBV4-3 and TRBJ1-6; D remains ambiguous. Germline values: CDR1 LGHNA, CDR2 YSLEER. V was clipped by 1 base and J by 0 bases, with 10 bases between them. This CDR3 is 17 amino acids long. CDR3 region: CASSQVAPGSYNSPLHF. CDR3 DNA: TGCGCCAGCAGCCAAGTAGCCCCTGGCTCCTATAATTCACCCCTCCACTTT.

V is TRBV9 and J is TRBJ1-1; TRBD1 might be the D (6 bases). Trimming took 10 bases from V and 0 from J, leaving 16 bases between them. This CDR3 contains 14 residues. Germline V gene lookup returns CDR1 SGDLS and CDR2 YYNGEE. CDR3 residues: CAVIRGPMNTEAFF. The CDR3 nucleotides read TGTGCCGTAATCAGGGGCCCAATGAACACTGAAGCTTTCTTT. Full variable domain (rest looked up from reference TRBV9 and TRBJ1-1): DSGVTQTPKHLITATGQRVTLRCSPRSGDLSVYWYQQSLDQGLQFLIQYYNGEERAKGNILERFSAQQFPDLHSELNLSSLELGDSALYFCAVIRGPMNTEAFFGQGTRLTVV.

Only one count was recorded for this clone. V usage is TRBV28 and J usage is TRBJ2-7; TRBD2 is a possible D gene (5 bases). CDR1 and CDR2 from the germline V gene are MDHEN and SYDVKM. V shed 6 bases and J shed 0 bases, with 15 bases lying between them. The CDR3 length is 15 residues. The chain's CDR3 is CASRPAGGSSYEQYF. CDR3 in DNA: TGTGCCAGCAGGCCCGCGGGCGGTAGCTCCTACGAGCAGTACTTC.

This chain uses TRBV29-1 with TRBJ2-3, with 9 bases that match TRBD1. The CDR3 length is 15 residues. V was pared by 6 bases and J by 4 bases, with 11 bases of the junction left unmatched. Germline CDR1 reads SQVTM; CDR2 reads ANQGSEA. CDR3 DNA: TGCAGCGTGAAAGGGGGACAGGGACTTTCAGATACGCAGTATTTT. It yields the protein CSVKGGQGLSDTQYF.

The chain combines TRBV19 with TRBJ1-1; TRBD1 is a possible D gene (6 bases). This CDR3 comprises 14 residues. The germline CDR1 and CDR2 sequences are LNHDA and SQIVND (reference sequence). Trimming stripped 6 bases from V and 1 base from J, with 12 bases between. The CDR3 DNA is TGTGCCAGTAGAAGGGGGATAGGGAACACTGAAGCTTTCTTT. This codes for CASRRGIGNTEAFF.

This sequence joins TRBV7-9 and TRBJ2-7; the D gene is possibly TRBD2 (6 bases). CDR1 SEHNR and CDR2 FQNEAQ come from the germline V gene (reference sequence). The CDR3 extends over 16 amino acids. The V and J ends lost 1 base and 1 base respectively, with 14 bases between them. The CDR3 sequence is CASSLEAGGGSYEQYF. The CDR3 DNA reads as TGTGCCAGCAGCTTAGAAGCTGGGGGAGGATCCTACGAGCAGTACTTC.